The next 27 T cell receptor beta chains were all read from a single sample in a study of shared clonotypes between healthy human individuals. CD45RO-negative CD8 cells positively selected for CCR7 made up the naive population, which excluded terminally differentiated effector memory CD45RA+ cells. Assay: immunoSEQ multiplex PCR; the TCRdb copy retains only in-frame clones and omits some. The sample includes hundreds of thousands of clones, approximately 96% of them seen just once. The specimen was naive CD8+ T cells sorted from blood. These receptors all come from a woman in her 30s in good health.

The rearrangement uses TRBV5-6 and TRBJ2-5; the D gene is possibly TRBD2 (6 bases). The germline CDR1 and CDR2 sequences are SGHDT and YYEEEE. The CDR3 length is 14 residues. V lost 4 bases, J lost 7 bases, and 17 bases lay in between. The CDR3 DNA reads TGTGCCAGCAGCCCCGGAGGGGCATCAGGGACCCAGTACTTC. Encoded protein: CASSPGGASGTQYF.

A word on this clone: In the same sample, other DNA sequences code for this CDR3. This chain links TRBV28 with TRBJ2-2; no clear D gene. V was shortened by 3 bases and J by 4 bases, with 3 bases between the two germline ends. The CDR3 contains 12 residues. CDR1 is MDHEN and CDR2 is SYDVKM in the germline V gene. The CDR3 region is CASSFSTGELFF. CDR3 bases: TGTGCCAGCAGTTTCAGCACCGGGGAGCTGTTTTTT.

This clone was seen a handful of times. The V gene is TRBV11-2, the J gene TRBJ2-7; D possibly corresponds to TRBD1 (5 bases). This CDR3 is 15 amino acids long. V lost 0 bases to trimming and J lost 3 bases, with 12 bases between them. From germline, CDR1 is SGHAT and CDR2 FQNNGV. The CDR3 DNA sequence: TGTGCCAGCAGCTTAGACAGGGCTCCCGGCTACGAGCAGTACTTC. As protein: CASSLDRAPGYEQYF. Full variable domain (remainder filled in from reference TRBV11-2 and TRBJ2-7): EAGVAQSPRYKIIEKRQSVAFWCNPISGHATLYWYQQILGQGPKLLIQFQNNGVVDDSQLPKDRFSAERLKGVDSTLKIQPAKLEDSAVYLCASSLDRAPGYEQYFGPGTRLTVT.

The J gene is TRBJ2-1, the V gene TRBV9; D gene ambiguous. Germline CDR1 and CDR2: SGDLS and YYNGEE. Trimming left V 4 bases short and J 7 bases short, with 9 bases between. This CDR3 spans 12 amino acids. CDR3: CASSNPRNEQFF. DNA for the CDR3: TGTGCCAGCAGCAACCCCCGGAATGAGCAGTTCTTC.

This sequence joins TRBV11-2 and TRBJ2-3; D might be TRBD2 (6 bases). Germline-derived CDR1 and CDR2 are SGHAT and FQNNGV. V was shortened by 1 base and J by 0 bases, with 11 bases between the two germline ends. The CDR3 extends over 16 amino acids. In nucleotides, the CDR3 is TGTGCCAGCAGCTTAGTTGGTAGCGGAAGCACAGATACGCAGTATTTT. Its protein is CASSLVGSGSTDTQYF.

This rearrangement joins TRBV7-9 to TRBJ2-7; maybe TRBD2 (6 bases). There are 14 residues in the CDR3. V was pared by 3 bases and J by 7 bases, with 16 bases between. Germline V gene lookup returns CDR1 SEHNR and CDR2 FQNEAQ (reference sequence). CDR3 loop: CASSFNPTAGEQYF. CDR3 in DNA: TGTGCCAGCAGCTTTAACCCCACTGCGGGGGAGCAGTACTTC. Together with reference TRBV7-9 and TRBJ2-7, the CDR3 gives the full variable domain: DTGVSQNPRHKITKRGQNVTFRCDPISEHNRLYWYRQTLGQGPEFLTYFQNEAQLEKSRLLSDRFSAERPKGSFSTLEIQRTEQGDSAMYLCASSFNPTAGEQYFGPGTRLTVT.

The V and J genes are TRBV5-1 and TRBJ2-7, with D uncertain. Germline CDR1 and CDR2: SGHRS and YFSETQ. The CDR3 has 15 amino acids. V was pared by 2 bases and J by 5 bases, with 17 bases between. CDR3 sequence (DNA): TGCGCCAGCAGCTTAGACGACCCCTGGCCCGACGAGCAGTACTTC. It codes for CASSLDDPWPDEQYF.

This clone appeared once. This chain joins TRBV5-6 and TRBJ2-7, with 7 bases lining up with TRBD1. The CDR3 spans 12 residues. The germline V gene has CDR1 SGHDT and CDR2 YYEEEE. Germline trimming cut 3 bases from V and 10 bases from J; bases unmatched to any gene: 7. This CDR3 reads CASSSQGGLQYF. The CDR3 nucleotides read TGTGCCAGCAGCTCACAAGGGGGCCTCCAGTACTTC.

The V and J genes are TRBV5-6 and TRBJ1-2, with TRBD1 identical over 10 bases. This CDR3 has 16 amino acids. J gave up 3 bases and V 3 bases, and 8 bases lay outside the gene matches. Per germline, CDR1 SGHDT and CDR2 YYEEEE. CDR3 coding DNA: TGTGCCAGCAGCTCCCTGACAGGGGGCGCCTACTATGGCTACACCTTC. Protein: CASSSLTGGAYYGYTF. The variable domain in full, with the rest retrieved from reference TRBV5-6 and TRBJ1-2, is DAGVTQSPTHLIKTRGQQVTLRCSPKSGHDTVSWYQQALGQGPQFIFQYYEEEERQRGNFPDRFSGHQFPNYSSELNVNALLLGDSALYLCASSSLTGGAYYGYTFGSGTRLTVV.

The chain links TRBV4-1 to TRBJ2-1; D call uncertain. This CDR3 region has 14 residues. Trimming left V 2 bases short and J 5 bases short, with 10 bases between. Germline V CDR1 and CDR2: MGHRA, YSYEKL. CDR3 coding DNA: TGCGCCAGCAGCCAACGTGTAGCTGACAATGAGCAGTTCTTC. Translating it yields CASSQRVADNEQFF.

This clone was counted once. V gene TRBV5-6 combines with J gene TRBJ2-1, with D perhaps TRBD2 (5 bases). CDR3 length equals 15 residues. V was cut by 4 bases and J by 10 bases, with 21 bases left in between. The germline V gene has CDR1 SGHDT and CDR2 YYEEEE. The CDR3 nucleotides are TGTGCCAGCAGCGAAGAAACCGGGGTCGGGCGCGAGCAGTTCTTC. Translating gives CASSEETGVGREQFF.

The CDR3 reads CASSFGQDQYF. For the CDR3, the DNA is TGTGCCAGCAGCTTCGGACAGGATCAGTACTTC. The genes are TRBV7-6 and TRBJ2-7, with 7 nucleotides matching TRBD1. J lost 10 bases, V lost 3 bases, and 3 bases had no gene match. Germline-derived CDR1 and CDR2 are SGHVS and FNYEAQ. The CDR3 is 11 amino acids.

The chain links TRBV19 to TRBJ1-4, with D possibly being TRBD1 (6 bases). CDR1 and CDR2 (germline): LNHDA, SQIVND (reference sequence). The V gene lost 6 bases and the J gene lost 4 bases, with 9 bases spanning the gap. The CDR3 spans 13 residues. The DNA for the CDR3 is TGTGCCAGTAGGGACAGATTTAATGAAAAACTGTTTTTT. Its protein is CASRDRFNEKLFF.

The chain recombines TRBV19 with TRBJ2-1; TRBD2 agrees at 9 bases. Germline V gives CDR1 LNHDA, CDR2 SQIVND (reference sequence). The CDR3 contains 20 residues. V lost 1 base, J lost 7 bases, and 20 bases stayed unmatched. CDR3 in amino acids: CASSIAGTVTLSGSMNEQFF. The CDR3 region has the DNA TGTGCCAGTAGTATAGCCGGGACAGTGACACTTAGCGGGAGTATGAATGAGCAGTTCTTC.

This chain links TRBV6-5 with TRBJ1-4; D perhaps matches TRBD1 (5 bases). The germline V gene has CDR1 MNHEY and CDR2 SVGAGI. V lost 2 bases and J lost 2, with 9 bases in between. CDR3 size: 15 residues. The DNA for the CDR3 is TGTGCCAGCAGTTACGGGGGTCGGACTAATGAAAAACTGTTTTTT. Translated, it gives CASSYGGRTNEKLFF.

In DNA form, the CDR3 reads TGTGCCAGCAGTTTATCCACGGAATATGGCTACACCTTC. Translation gives CASSLSTEYGYTF. This chain uses TRBV27 with TRBJ1-2, with D unclear. Germline lookup yields CDR1 MNHEY and CDR2 SMNVEV (reference sequence). Trimming shortened V by 0 bases and J by 5 bases, and 7 bases separated the two germline ends. This CDR3 spans 13 amino acids.

The chain links TRBV6-4 to TRBJ2-2, with D perhaps TRBD1 (6 bases). From germline, CDR1 is MRHNA and CDR2 SNTAGT. The CDR3 runs 15 residues. V gave up 8 bases and J gave up 1 base, with 14 bases separating them. The CDR3 DNA follows: TGTGCCAGCCTATTGACAGGAAAGAACACCGGGGAGCTGTTTTTT. Amino acid sequence: CASLLTGKNTGELFF.

The chain employs TRBV28 and TRBJ2-5; unclear D gene. The germline gives CDR1 MDHEN, CDR2 SYDVKM. V dropped 7 bases and J dropped 4 bases, with 13 bases sitting between them. This CDR3 region has 13 residues. The DNA for the CDR3 is TGTGCCAGCAACAGACCCACCCGAGAGACCCAGTACTTC. Translation gives CASNRPTRETQYF.

This clone showed up just a few times. The genes are TRBV11-2 and TRBJ2-3; a possible D gene is TRBD2 (6 bases). Germline-derived CDR1 and CDR2 are SGHAT and FQNNGV. The CDR3 extends over 15 amino acids. V gave up 4 bases and J gave up 2 bases, with 13 bases separating them. The CDR3: CASSSATGATDTQYF. The CDR3, as DNA: TGTGCCAGCAGCTCAGCTACGGGAGCCACAGATACGCAGTATTTT.

V gene TRBV4-1 combines with J gene TRBJ2-1, with TRBD2 matching 15 bases. Per germline, CDR1 MGHRA and CDR2 YSYEKL. Trimming removed 4 bases from V and 0 bases from J; junction bases left unmatched: 10. The CDR3 has 20 amino acids. CDR3 DNA sequence: TGCGCCAGCAGCCCCAACTCGGGACTAGCGGGGGGAAGCTCCTACAATGAGCAGTTCTTC. This sequence encodes CASSPNSGLAGGSSYNEQFF.

A word on this clone: Different DNA sequences within this sample yield the same CDR3. This chain uses TRBV25-1 with TRBJ2-7; D may be TRBD1 (6 bases). CDR3 length: 12 amino acids. Germline V lookup: CDR1 MGHDK, CDR2 SYGVNS. Trimming stripped 6 bases from V and 2 bases from J, with 8 bases between. CDR3 bases: TGTGCCAGCAGGGACAGTACCTACGAGCAGTACTTC. It encodes CASRDSTYEQYF.

The gene calls are TRBV4-2 and TRBJ2-7; 7 bases line up with TRBD2. The germline V gene has CDR1 LGHNA and CDR2 YNFKEQ. J lost 2 bases, V lost 5 bases, and 6 bases had no gene match. This CDR3 is built from 14 residues. The CDR3 sequence is CASSAGGGTYEQYF. CDR3 sequence (DNA): TGTGCCAGCAGCGCTGGGGGGGGAACCTACGAGCAGTACTTC.

The chain links TRBV14 to TRBJ2-7; possibly TRBD1 or TRBD2 for D (5 bases each). Looked up from germline, CDR1 is SGHDN and CDR2 is FVKESK. V was pared by 2 bases and J by 0 bases, with 17 bases between. The CDR3 totals 17 residues. This chain's CDR3 is CASSQKTGTLLSYEQYF. The CDR3 nucleotides read TGTGCCAGCAGCCAAAAAACCGGGACCCTTCTCTCCTACGAGCAGTACTTC.

This sequence joins TRBV4-1 and TRBJ2-1, with 8 bases lining up with TRBD2. The CDR3 loop spans 16 amino acids. Germline V gives CDR1 MGHRA, CDR2 YSYEKL. V was pared by 3 bases and J by 7 bases, with 11 bases of the junction left unmatched. CDR3 DNA sequence: TGCGCCAGCAGCCATAAGCAGTCGGGGGGGCGGAATGAGCAGTTCTTC. As protein: CASSHKQSGGRNEQFF.

The V call is TRBV7-9, the J call TRBJ2-2; TRBD1 is a possible D gene (6 bases). The germline V gene encodes CDR1 SEHNR and CDR2 FQNEAQ (reference sequence). The germline V and J ends were trimmed by 5 bases and 9 bases, with 19 bases remaining between them. This CDR3 comprises 15 residues. CDR3 loop: CASSLAGGTGRELFF. DNA for the CDR3: TGTGCCAGCAGCCTTGCGGGCGGTACAGGGAGGGAGCTGTTTTTT.

The rearrangement joins TRBV30 to TRBJ2-7; D possibly corresponds to TRBD2 (5 bases). This CDR3 has 13 amino acids. Deletions cut 5 bases from V and 6 bases from J, with 17 bases between. Germline V CDR1 and CDR2: GTSNPN, SVGIG (reference sequence). The CDR3 bases are TGTGCCTGGGCGGCGGGCGCCATTGCCGAGCAGTACTTC. Translating gives CAWAAGAIAEQYF.

The chain combines TRBV10-1 with TRBJ2-7, with 8 nucleotides matching TRBD2. The CDR3 is made up of 13 amino acids. Germline-derived CDR1 and CDR2 are WNHNN and SYGVQD (reference sequence). V gave up 4 bases and J gave up 5 bases; unmatched junction bases: 4. The CDR3 DNA is TGCGCCAGCAGTGCCGGGACTAGTGACGAGCAGTACTTC. Its translation: CASSAGTSDEQYF.